A single sample is the source of the 11 T cell receptor beta chains below, sequenced in a study of T cells in Graves' hyperthyroidism and ophthalmopathy. Amplified regions were TCR beta CDR3 sequences from RNA transcripts. TCR CDR3 regions were first amplified by RT-PCR with HTBI primers. Each CDR3 protein gets one entry after TCRdb re-called the multiplex PCR reads with MiXCR. The sample consists of approximately 260,000 distinct CDR3 sequences, 15% of them appearing once. Material for sequencing was blood. The receptors here all came from a woman in her fifties or sixties with Graves' hyperthyroidism that later progressed to Graves' ophthalmopathy.

The chain carries TRBV28 and TRBJ2-7; D gene unclear. Deletions cut 6 bases from V and 6 bases from J, with 12 bases between. CDR3 length: 12 residues. CDR1 and CDR2 (germline): MDHEN, SYDVKM. CDR3 sequence: CASSSDWAEQYF. The DNA for the CDR3 is TGTGCCAGCAGCTCCGACTGGGCCGAGCAGTACTTC. The whole variable domain, filled in from reference TRBV28 and TRBJ2-7, reads DVKVTQSSRYLVKRTGEKVFLECVQDMDHENMFWYRQDPGLGLRLIYFSYDVKMKEKGDIPEGYSVSREKKERFSLILESASTNQTSMYLCASSSDWAEQYFGPGTRLTVT.

This clonotype has only a few counts. A clone one base away is much larger, so this may be a read error. The chain has TRBV10-3 and TRBJ1-5, with a possible D match to TRBD1 (5 bases). Germline CDR1 is ENHRY and CDR2 is SYGVKD. This CDR3 contains 12 residues. V lost 8 bases and J lost 3, with 8 bases in between. CDR3 region: CAIGADNQPQHF. CDR3 in DNA: TGTGCCATCGGGGCAGACAATCAGCCCCAGCATTTT.

This rearrangement joins TRBV7-9 to TRBJ2-4, with 7 bases identical to TRBD1. This CDR3 is built from 16 residues. Trimming took 5 bases from V and 0 from J; bases not matched to a gene: 7. CDR1 and CDR2 (germline): SEHNR, FQNEAQ (reference sequence). Here the CDR3 reads CASSVMTGLAKNIQYF. Here the CDR3 DNA reads TGTGCCAGCAGCGTGATGACAGGGTTAGCCAAAAACATTCAGTACTTC.

This clonotype came up many times. V usage is TRBV5-1 and J usage is TRBJ1-1; D is undetermined. Trimming took 2 bases from V and 1 from J, leaving 9 bases between them. This CDR3 region has 14 residues. Germline V gene data show CDR1 as SGHRS and CDR2 as YFSETQ. This CDR3 reads CASSLAVGNTEAFF. In DNA form, the CDR3 reads TGCGCCAGCAGCTTAGCAGTGGGGAACACTGAAGCTTTCTTT.

The sample holds many counts of this clonotype. The chain employs TRBV19 and TRBJ1-5; D remains unclear. Germline CDR1 reads LNHDA; CDR2 reads SQIVND (reference sequence). The CDR3 is 10 amino acids. Between the trimmed V and J ends, which lost 8 bases and 7 bases, there was a span of 6 bases. The CDR3: CASGRQPQHF. DNA for the CDR3: TGTGCCAGTGGTAGGCAGCCCCAGCATTTT.

This chain uses TRBV27 with TRBJ1-1, with D possibly TRBD1 on 5 matching bases. The V end lost 4 bases, the J end lost 4 bases, and 16 bases lay between the germline ends. The CDR3 is 15 amino acids. Germline assignment: CDR1 MNHEY and CDR2 SMNVEV (reference sequence). The CDR3 region is CASSYRRETGTEAFF. As DNA, the CDR3 is TGTGCCAGCAGTTATCGCAGGGAGACGGGCACTGAAGCTTTCTTT.

This clonotype was found a few times. This chain connects TRBV9 to TRBJ2-3, with a tentative D call TRBD2 (7 bases). The CDR3 sequence is 17 residues long. The germline gives CDR1 SGDLS, CDR2 YYNGEE. The V end was cut by 5 bases, the J end by 4 bases, with 23 bases between. CDR3: CASSSGGGSVGADTQYF. CDR3 coding DNA: TGTGCCAGCAGTTCGGGGGGCGGGAGTGTTGGGGCAGATACGCAGTATTTT.

The chain employs TRBV9 and TRBJ2-3; possibly TRBD2 for D (6 bases). This CDR3 spans 15 amino acids. Trimming removed 0 bases from V and 3 bases from J, with 11 bases in between. Per the germline V gene, CDR1 is SGDLS and CDR2 is YYNGEE. The CDR3 bases are TGTGCCAGCAGCGTAGTGGGGGGAACGACAGATACGCAGTATTTT. This sequence encodes CASSVVGGTTDTQYF.

The table lists this clonotype with many counts. The V and J genes are TRBV28 and TRBJ1-2, with D unclear. CDR1 is MDHEN and CDR2 is SYDVKM in the germline V gene. Trimming removed 5 bases from V and 4 bases from J, with 14 bases in between. This CDR3 is 14 amino acids long. The CDR3 here is CASSPHLDTYGYTF. The CDR3 DNA is TGTGCCAGCAGTCCCCACCTAGACACCTATGGCTACACCTTC.

This clonotype was recorded many times. This chain joins TRBV5-1 and TRBJ2-3; TRBD1 is a possible D gene (6 bases). The germline CDR1 and CDR2 sequences are SGHRS and YFSETQ. The germline V and J ends were trimmed by 5 bases and 2 bases, with 18 bases remaining between them. The CDR3 contains 16 residues. CDR3 protein: CASSKPDRYLTDTQYF. For the CDR3, the DNA is TGCGCCAGCAGTAAGCCTGACAGGTACCTCACAGATACGCAGTATTTT. Complete variable domain (other parts from reference TRBV5-1 and TRBJ2-3): KAGVTQTPRYLIKTRGQQVTLSCSPISGHRSVSWYQQTPGQGLQFLFEYFSETQRNKGNFPGRFSGRQFSNSRSEMNVSTLELGDSALYLCASSKPDRYLTDTQYFGPGTRLTVL.

Ten or more counts support this clonotype. The rearrangement links TRBV2 to TRBJ1-6; D remains ambiguous. CDR1 is SNHLY, CDR2 FYNNEI, per germline. V lost 2 bases, J lost 13 bases, and 9 bases lay in between. The CDR3 runs to 12 residues. CDR3 sequence reads: CASSEFVGPLHF. The CDR3 DNA reads as TGTGCCAGCAGTGAATTCGTAGGGCCCCTCCACTTT.